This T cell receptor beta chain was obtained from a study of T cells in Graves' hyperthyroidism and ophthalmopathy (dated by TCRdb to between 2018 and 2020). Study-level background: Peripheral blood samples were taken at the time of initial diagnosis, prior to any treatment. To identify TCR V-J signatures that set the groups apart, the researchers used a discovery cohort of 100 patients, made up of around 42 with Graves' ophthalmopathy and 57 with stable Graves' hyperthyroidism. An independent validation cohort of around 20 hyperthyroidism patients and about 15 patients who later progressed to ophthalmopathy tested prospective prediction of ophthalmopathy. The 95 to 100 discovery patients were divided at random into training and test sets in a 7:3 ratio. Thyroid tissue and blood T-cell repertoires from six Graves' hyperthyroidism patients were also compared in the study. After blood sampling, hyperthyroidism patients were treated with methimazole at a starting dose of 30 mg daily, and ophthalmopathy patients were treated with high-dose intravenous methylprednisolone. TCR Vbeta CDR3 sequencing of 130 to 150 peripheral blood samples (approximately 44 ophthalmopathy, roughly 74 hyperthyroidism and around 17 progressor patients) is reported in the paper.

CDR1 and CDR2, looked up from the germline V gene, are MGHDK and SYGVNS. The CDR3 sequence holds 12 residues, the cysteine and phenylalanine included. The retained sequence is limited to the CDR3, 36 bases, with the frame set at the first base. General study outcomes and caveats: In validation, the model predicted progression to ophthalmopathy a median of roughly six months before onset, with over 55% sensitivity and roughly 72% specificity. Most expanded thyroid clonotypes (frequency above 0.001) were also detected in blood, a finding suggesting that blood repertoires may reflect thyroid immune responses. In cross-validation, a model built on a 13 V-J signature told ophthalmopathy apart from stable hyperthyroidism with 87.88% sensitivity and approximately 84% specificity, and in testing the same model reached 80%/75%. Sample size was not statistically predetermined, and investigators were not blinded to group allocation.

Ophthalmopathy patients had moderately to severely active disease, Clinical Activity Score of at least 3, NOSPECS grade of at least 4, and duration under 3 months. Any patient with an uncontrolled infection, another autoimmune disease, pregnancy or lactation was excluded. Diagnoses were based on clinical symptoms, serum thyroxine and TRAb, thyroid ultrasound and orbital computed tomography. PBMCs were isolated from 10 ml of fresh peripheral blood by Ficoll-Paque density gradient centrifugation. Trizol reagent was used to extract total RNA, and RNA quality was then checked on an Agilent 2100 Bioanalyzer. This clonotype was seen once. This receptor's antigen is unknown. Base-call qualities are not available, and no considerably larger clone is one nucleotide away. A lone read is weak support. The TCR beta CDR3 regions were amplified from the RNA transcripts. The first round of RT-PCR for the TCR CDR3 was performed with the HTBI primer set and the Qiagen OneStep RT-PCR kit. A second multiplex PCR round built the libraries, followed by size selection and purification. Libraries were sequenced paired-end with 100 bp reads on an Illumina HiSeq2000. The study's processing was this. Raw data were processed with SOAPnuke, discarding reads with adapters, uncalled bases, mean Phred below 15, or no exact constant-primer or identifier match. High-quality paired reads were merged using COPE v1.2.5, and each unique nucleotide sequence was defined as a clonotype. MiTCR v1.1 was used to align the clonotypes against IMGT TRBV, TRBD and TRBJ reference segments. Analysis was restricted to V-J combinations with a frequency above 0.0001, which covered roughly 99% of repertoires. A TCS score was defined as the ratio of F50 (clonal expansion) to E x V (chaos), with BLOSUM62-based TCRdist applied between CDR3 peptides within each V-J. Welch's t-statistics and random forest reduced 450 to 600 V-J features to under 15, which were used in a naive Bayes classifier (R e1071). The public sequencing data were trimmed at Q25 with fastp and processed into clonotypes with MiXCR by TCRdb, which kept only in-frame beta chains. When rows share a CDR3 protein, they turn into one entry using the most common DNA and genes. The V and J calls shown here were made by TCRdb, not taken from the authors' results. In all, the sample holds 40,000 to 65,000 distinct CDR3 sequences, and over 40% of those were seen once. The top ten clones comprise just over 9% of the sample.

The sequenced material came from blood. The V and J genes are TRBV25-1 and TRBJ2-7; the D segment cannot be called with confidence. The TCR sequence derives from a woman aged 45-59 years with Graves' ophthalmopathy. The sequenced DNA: TGTGCTAGAGACGTGGGCTCCTACGAGCAGTACTTC. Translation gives CARDVGSYEQYF.